These 2 T cell receptor beta chains originate from one sample sequenced in a study of blood T cell repertoires in COVID-19. Method: immunoSEQ multiplex PCR; TCRdb's copy keeps in-frame clones and lacks some. Found here are about 170,000 clones, around three quarters of them singletons; the top ten hold around 20%. The sample was PBMCs or T cells enriched from blood (not recorded which). These receptors all stem from a woman between 65 and 79 years old in a cohort exposed to, infected with or recovered from COVID-19 (not recorded which).

V usage is TRBV7-2 and J usage is TRBJ1-1; D is unresolved. V lost 4 bases and J lost 2, with 11 bases in between. Germline loops: CDR1 SGHTA, CDR2 FQGNSA. This CDR3 comprises 14 residues. The chain's CDR3 is CASSWYSSNTEAFF. In nucleotides, the CDR3 is TGTGCCAGCAGCTGGTACAGCAGTAACACTGAAGCTTTCTTT.

The chain is built from TRBV10-3 and TRBJ2-1, with 9 bases that match TRBD1. CDR1 ENHRY and CDR2 SYGVKD come from the germline V gene. This CDR3 has 14 amino acids. Trimming took 6 bases from V and 7 from J; bases not matched to a gene: 7. CDR3 region: CAIRSGTGTNEQFF. The DNA of the CDR3 is TGTGCCATCAGGTCCGGGACAGGGACGAATGAGCAGTTCTTC.